The rows below give T cell receptor beta chains drawn from one sample of a study of long-term antiretroviral therapy in people with HIV. This table comes from immunoSEQ multiplex PCR, and its TCRdb copy is limited to in-frame clones, with some not included. The data show 24,000 or so clones, 70% to 80% seen once. The sequences come from unsorted PBMCs, collected 1.2 years after starting antiretroviral therapy. These receptors all come from a woman between 40 and 55 years old with HIV. Each CDR3 is given with its conserved first and last residue. A D gene is named only where the DNA matches it firmly. Clone size is not always given. Where it is, it says once, few, many or a class for expanded clones.

d_call	clone_size	v_call	cdr3_length	j_call	cdr3_nt	cdr3_aa
NA	NA	TRBV6-6	14	TRBJ1-6	TGTGCCAGCAGTTACTCGCAGGGGAGGCCACCCCTCCACTTT	CASSYSQGRPPLHF
TRBD1	NA	TRBV11-2	16	TRBJ1-4	TGTGCCAGCAGCTCAGTAGGACAGGGGAAAAAGGAAAAACTGTTTTTT	CASSSVGQGKKEKLFF
NA	NA	TRBV5-4	16	TRBJ1-3	TGTGCCACCGAATCTTCCCAGGACATCTCTGGAAACACCATATATTTT	CATESSQDISGNTIYF
NA	NA	TRBV6-6	13	TRBJ1-1	TGTGCCAGCAGGGAGGACTCGAACACTGAAGCTTTCTTT	CASREDSNTEAFF
NA	NA	TRBV27	12	TRBJ2-3	TGTGCCAGCAGTCCGAGCACAGATACGCAGTATTTT	CASSPSTDTQYF
NA	once	TRBV4-1	14	TRBJ2-7	TGCGCCAGCAGCCACGTCGGACCTCAGAACGAGCAGTACTTC	CASSHVGPQNEQYF
NA	NA	TRBV9	14	TRBJ2-5	TGTGCCAGCAGCGTAGACCAGGGCAGAGAGACCCAGTACTTC	CASSVDQGRETQYF
NA	few	TRBV27	12	TRBJ2-7	TGTGCCAGCAGTCTCCGAGGAGGAAGTTTACACTTC	CASSLRGGSLHF
TRBD2	NA	TRBV5-4	15	TRBJ2-1	TGTGCCAGCAGCTTGGGTCGGACTAGCGGTGGTGAGCAGTTCTTC	CASSLGRTSGGEQFF
TRBD1	NA	TRBV4-2	14	TRBJ1-6	TGTGCCAGCAGCCAAAGGGACAGGAATTCACCCCTCCACTTT	CASSQRDRNSPLHF
NA	NA	TRBV19	13	TRBJ1-1	TGTGCCACAGAGTACTCGGAGGGCACTGAAGCTTTCTTT	CATEYSEGTEAFF
NA	NA	TRBV19	15	TRBJ1-5	TGTGCCACCGCAAACGGTGGCGGCGGCAATCAGCCCCAGCATTTT	CATANGGGGNQPQHF
TRBD2	NA	TRBV10-3	17	TRBJ2-1	TGTGCCGAAGGGGGACTAGCGGGACTTAGCTCCTACAATGAGCAGTTCTTC	CAEGGLAGLSSYNEQFF
NA	NA	TRBV29-1	11	TRBJ2-7	TGCAGCGTTACTGCGGACTACGAGCAGTACTTC	CSVTADYEQYF
TRBD2	NA	TRBV27	16	TRBJ2-3	TGTGCCAGCAGCCTCCGACTAGCGGGAGGGCCAGATACGCAGTATTTT	CASSLRLAGGPDTQYF
TRBD1	NA	TRBV7-8	15	TRBJ2-1	TGTGCCAGCAGAGGTAGGGACAGGCCCTACAATGAGCAGTTCTTC	CASRGRDRPYNEQFF